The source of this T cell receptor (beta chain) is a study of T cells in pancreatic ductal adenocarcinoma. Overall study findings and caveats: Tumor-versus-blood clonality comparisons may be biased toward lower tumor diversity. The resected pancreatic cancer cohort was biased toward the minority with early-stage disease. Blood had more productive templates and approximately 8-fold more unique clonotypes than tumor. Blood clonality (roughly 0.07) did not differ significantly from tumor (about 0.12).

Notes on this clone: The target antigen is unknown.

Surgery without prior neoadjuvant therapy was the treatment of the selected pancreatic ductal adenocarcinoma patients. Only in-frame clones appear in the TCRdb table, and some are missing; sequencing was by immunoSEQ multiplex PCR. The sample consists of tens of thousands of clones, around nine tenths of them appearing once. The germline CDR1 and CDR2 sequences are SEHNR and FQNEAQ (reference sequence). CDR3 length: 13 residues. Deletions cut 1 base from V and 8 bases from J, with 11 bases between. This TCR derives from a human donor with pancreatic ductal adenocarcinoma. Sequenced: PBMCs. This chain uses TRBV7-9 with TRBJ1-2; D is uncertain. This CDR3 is CASSLDPTHGYTF. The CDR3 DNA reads TGTGCCAGCAGCTTAGACCCCACGCACGGCTACACCTTC.